Presented here are 25 T cell receptor beta chains from one specimen sequenced in a study of T cell responses to AZD1222 COVID-19 vaccine. Produced via immunoSEQ multiplex PCR; TCRdb's table is partial and in-frame only. The sample yields around 100,000 clones, 88% seen once. Sequenced here: peripheral blood, sampled on day 0 of AZD1222 vaccination. Receptors originate from an adult in good health.

The rearrangement links TRBV28 to TRBJ2-1; unclear D gene. V lost 2 bases, J lost 2 bases, and 7 bases lay in between. The CDR3 contains 14 residues. Germline CDR1 is MDHEN and CDR2 is SYDVKM. CDR3 nucleotide sequence: TGTGCCAGCAGTTTACCCAGCCCCTACAATGAGCAGTTCTTC. The encoded protein is CASSLPSPYNEQFF.

The chain recombines TRBV19 with TRBJ1-2; D gene uncertain. The CDR3 sequence is 15 residues long. Germline lookup yields CDR1 LNHDA and CDR2 SQIVND (reference sequence). V dropped 3 bases and J dropped 7 bases, with 18 bases sitting between them. The CDR3 nucleotides are TGTGCCAGTAGTATTTGGGTACAGTCGCAGAGTGGCTACACCTTC. It encodes CASSIWVQSQSGYTF.

This chain links TRBV6-5 with TRBJ2-3; 7 nucleotides line up with TRBD2. With V trimmed by 0 bases and J by 4 bases, 7 bases remained unmatched. The CDR3 is 16 amino acids. CDR1 and CDR2 from the germline V gene are MNHEY and SVGAGI. CDR3 DNA: TGTGCCAGCAGTTACTCGGGGAGCGGGGTGGCAGATACGCAGTATTTT. This translates into CASSYSGSGVADTQYF.

In its sample, this clone was seen once. The chain is built from TRBV7-9 and TRBJ2-1, with 14 bases aligning to TRBD2. Germline values: CDR1 SEHNR, CDR2 FQNEAQ (reference sequence). The V gene end was trimmed by 5 bases and the J gene end by 8 bases; junction bases not matched to a gene: 11. The CDR3 runs 17 residues. CDR3 protein: CASSPKIRLAGGHEQFF. Here the CDR3 DNA reads TGTGCCAGCAGCCCTAAAATAAGACTAGCGGGGGGGCATGAGCAGTTCTTC.

V and J are TRBV19 and TRBJ2-3, with D hard to call. Deletions cut 2 bases from V and 2 bases from J, with 11 bases between. Germline V gene lookup returns CDR1 LNHDA and CDR2 SQIVND (reference sequence). The CDR3 runs to 15 residues. The CDR3 DNA follows: TGTGCCAGTAGTATAACCCCCTCCCCCACAGATACGCAGTATTTT. Protein product: CASSITPSPTDTQYF. The complete variable domain, with remaining parts taken from reference TRBV19 and TRBJ2-3, reads DGGITQSPKYLFRKEGQNVTLSCEQNLNHDAMYWYRQDPGQGLRLIYYSQIVNDFQKGDIAEGYSVSREKKESFPLTVTSAQKNPTAFYLCASSITPSPTDTQYFGPGTRLTVL.

This rearrangement joins TRBV2 to TRBJ2-1; TRBD2 matches 7 bases. Germline trimming cut 7 bases from V and 6 bases from J; bases unmatched to any gene: 9. Germline V lookup: CDR1 SNHLY, CDR2 FYNNEI. The CDR3 is 14 amino acids. DNA for the CDR3: TGTGCCAGCAACATAGTGGGCGGGGGCAATGAGCAGTTCTTC. Its protein product is CASNIVGGGNEQFF.

This clone has only a few counts. The chain is built from TRBV7-2 and TRBJ1-1; possibly TRBD1 for D (5 bases). This CDR3 has 15 residues. The V end lost 1 base, the J end lost 2 bases, and 11 bases lay between the germline ends. CDR1 SGHTA and CDR2 FQGNSA come from the germline V gene. For the CDR3, the DNA is TGTGCCAGCAGCTTAGGGCAGGGCTTAAACACTGAAGCTTTCTTT. Protein sequence: CASSLGQGLNTEAFF.

This chain joins TRBV19 and TRBJ2-7, with TRBD1 matching over 8 bases. The CDR3 runs to 14 residues. Germline CDR1 is LNHDA and CDR2 is SQIVND (reference sequence). V dropped 7 bases and J dropped 1; count of bases not matched to a gene: 6. CDR3 DNA: TGTGCCAGTACCGTGACAGGGGATTCCTACGAGCAGTACTTC. As protein: CASTVTGDSYEQYF.

The rearrangement joins TRBV5-5 to TRBJ2-5; 13 bases match TRBD2. V lost 1 base and J lost 3; bases outside the gene matches: 9. CDR1 is SGHKS, CDR2 YYEKEE, per germline (reference sequence). The length of the CDR3 is 18 residues. The CDR3 region is CASSLTSMGTSGEETQYF. The CDR3 coding sequence is TGTGCCAGCAGCTTGACTAGTATGGGGACTAGCGGGGAAGAGACCCAGTACTTC.

The chain recombines TRBV9 with TRBJ2-1, with D tentatively TRBD2 (5 bases). CDR3 length: 13 amino acids. The V gene's germline CDR1 is SGDLS and CDR2 YYNGEE. V was cut by 6 bases and J by 4 bases, with 11 bases left in between. The CDR3 region has the DNA TGTGCCAGCACCAGTGGACTTTACAATGAGCAGTTCTTC. Amino acid sequence: CASTSGLYNEQFF.

This clone was seen only once. The chain uses TRBV7-9 and TRBJ1-2; D is unclear. Trimming left V 5 bases short and J 7 bases short, with 8 bases between. The germline gives CDR1 SEHNR, CDR2 FQNEAQ (reference sequence). The CDR3 has 11 amino acids. CDR3 bases: TGTGCCAGCAGCCTCGGAAGTGGCTACACCTTC. Translating it yields CASSLGSGYTF.

The chain uses TRBV6-2 or TRBV6-3 and TRBJ2-3; the D gene is possibly TRBD1 (6 bases). V lost 6 bases and J 2 bases, leaving 12 bases between the germline ends. The germline V gene has CDR1 MNHEY and CDR2 SVGEGT. This CDR3 region has 14 residues. CDR3: CASSFGQPTDTQYF. The CDR3 DNA sequence: TGTGCCAGCAGCTTCGGACAGCCCACAGATACGCAGTATTTT.

V gene TRBV4-3 combines with J gene TRBJ2-5, with 10 bases that match TRBD2. CDR3 length: 17 amino acids. Per the germline V gene, CDR1 is LGHNA and CDR2 is YSLEER. The V and J ends lost 1 base and 6 bases, in that order; junction bases with no gene match: 11. This chain's CDR3 is CASSQGAPSGRAQTQYF. In DNA form, the CDR3 reads TGCGCCAGCAGCCAAGGGGCCCCCAGCGGGAGGGCCCAGACCCAGTACTTC.

The chain combines TRBV11-2 with TRBJ1-1; 7 bases align to TRBD1. CDR1 and CDR2 from the germline V gene are SGHAT and FQNNGV. This CDR3 is built from 15 residues. V gave up 5 bases and J gave up 1 base; unmatched junction bases: 7. CDR3: CASSRTGATNTEAFF. CDR3 DNA sequence: TGTGCCAGCAGCAGAACAGGGGCTACGAACACTGAAGCTTTCTTT.

J is TRBJ1-3 and V is TRBV4-3; 8 positions match TRBD1. The CDR3 contains 15 residues. The junction had 3 bases not matched to a gene; V was cut back by 3 bases and J by 2 bases. Germline loops: CDR1 LGHNA, CDR2 YSLEER. CDR3 loop: CASSQSTGAGNTIYF. The CDR3 DNA reads as TGCGCCAGCAGCCAGTCGACAGGGGCTGGAAACACCATATATTTT.

This chain connects TRBV4-2 to TRBJ1-2, with D perhaps TRBD1 (5 bases). Germline assignment: CDR1 LGHNA and CDR2 YNFKEQ. The CDR3 runs 13 residues. V was pared by 0 bases and J by 3 bases, with 5 bases between. CDR3 in amino acids: CASSQDRDYGYTF. In nucleotides, the CDR3 is TGTGCCAGCAGCCAAGACAGGGACTATGGCTACACCTTC.

This rearrangement joins TRBV6-2 or TRBV6-3 to TRBJ2-1; D may be TRBD2 (5 bases). The V gene's germline CDR1 is MNHEY and CDR2 SVGEGT. Between the trimmed V and J ends, which lost 6 bases and 9 bases, there was a span of 12 bases. The CDR3 has 12 residues. The CDR3 DNA is TGTGCCAGCAGCGGACGGGATGGTGAGCAGTTCTTC. This encodes CASSGRDGEQFF.

For this clone: One end of the junction is discordant with germline, which a read error may explain. The chain has TRBV18 and TRBJ1-5; unclear D gene. Germline V lookup: CDR1 KGHSH, CDR2 LQKENI. The CDR3 sequence is 13 residues long. The CDR3 spells CASTEQGNQPQHF. The CDR3 DNA follows: TGTGCCAGCACTGAACAAGGCAACCAGCCCCAGCATTTT.

Concerning this clone: One junction end does not reproduce the germline sequence, and a read error may be involved. The chain joins TRBV19 to TRBJ1-2; the D gene is possibly TRBD1 (6 bases). CDR3 size: 15 residues. CDR1 is LNHDA and CDR2 is SQIVND in the germline V gene (reference sequence). CDR3 coding DNA: TGTGCCAGTAGTCAATACGGGACAACTAATTATGGCTACACCTTC. This codes for CASSQYGTTNYGYTF.

The chain employs TRBV19 and TRBJ1-5, with no clear D. V dropped 4 bases and J dropped 1 base, with 8 bases sitting between them. The CDR3 has 14 amino acids. Per the germline V gene, CDR1 is LNHDA and CDR2 is SQIVND (reference sequence). The CDR3 reads CASSNLGSNQPQHF. The CDR3, as DNA: TGTGCCAGTAGTAATCTCGGCAGCAATCAGCCCCAGCATTTT.

The V and J genes are TRBV10-3 and TRBJ2-7; no clear D gene. The CDR3 runs 13 residues. Germline V gene sequence: CDR1 ENHRY, CDR2 SYGVKD. Trimming removed 8 bases from V and 3 bases from J, with 14 bases in between. The CDR3 protein is CAIGMGTLYEQYF. CDR3 nucleotides: TGTGCCATCGGGATGGGAACGCTCTACGAGCAGTACTTC.

This chain links TRBV7-2 with TRBJ1-1; D remains unclear. Germline V gives CDR1 SGHTA, CDR2 FQGNSA. V dropped 3 bases and J dropped 1 base, with 15 bases sitting between them. The length of the CDR3 is 16 residues. CDR3 loop: CASSFSSRPQNTEAFF. The CDR3 nucleotides are TGTGCCAGCAGCTTCTCCTCTAGGCCTCAGAACACTGAAGCTTTCTTT.

J is TRBJ1-1 and V is TRBV13; D call uncertain. Between the trimmed V and J ends, which lost 4 bases and 4 bases, there was a span of 10 bases. The CDR3 loop spans 13 amino acids. CDR1 and CDR2 (germline): PRHDT, FYEKMQ (reference sequence). CDR3 in amino acids: CASSSPGSTEAFF. CDR3 coding DNA: TGTGCCAGCAGCTCCCCGGGGAGCACTGAAGCTTTCTTT.

The rearrangement uses TRBV24-1 and TRBJ1-6; D is possibly TRBD1 (6 bases). Per the germline V gene, CDR1 is KGHDR and CDR2 is SFDVKD. Trimming took 12 bases from V and 2 from J, leaving 22 bases between them. This CDR3 is built from 17 residues. The CDR3 protein is CAYYKGGPQPYNSPLHF. The CDR3 bases are TGTGCCTACTATAAGGGGGGCCCCCAGCCCTATAATTCACCCCTCCACTTT.

This clone is a singleton in its sample. V is TRBV19 and J is TRBJ1-1; TRBD1 agrees at 10 bases. The germline CDR1 and CDR2 sequences are LNHDA and SQIVND (reference sequence). V lost 2 bases and J lost 10; bases outside the gene matches: 10. CDR3 size: 15 residues. CDR3 DNA sequence: TGTGCCAGTAGTATAAACTCGGGACAGGGGAAGGGAGCTTTCTTT. This codes for CASSINSGQGKGAFF.